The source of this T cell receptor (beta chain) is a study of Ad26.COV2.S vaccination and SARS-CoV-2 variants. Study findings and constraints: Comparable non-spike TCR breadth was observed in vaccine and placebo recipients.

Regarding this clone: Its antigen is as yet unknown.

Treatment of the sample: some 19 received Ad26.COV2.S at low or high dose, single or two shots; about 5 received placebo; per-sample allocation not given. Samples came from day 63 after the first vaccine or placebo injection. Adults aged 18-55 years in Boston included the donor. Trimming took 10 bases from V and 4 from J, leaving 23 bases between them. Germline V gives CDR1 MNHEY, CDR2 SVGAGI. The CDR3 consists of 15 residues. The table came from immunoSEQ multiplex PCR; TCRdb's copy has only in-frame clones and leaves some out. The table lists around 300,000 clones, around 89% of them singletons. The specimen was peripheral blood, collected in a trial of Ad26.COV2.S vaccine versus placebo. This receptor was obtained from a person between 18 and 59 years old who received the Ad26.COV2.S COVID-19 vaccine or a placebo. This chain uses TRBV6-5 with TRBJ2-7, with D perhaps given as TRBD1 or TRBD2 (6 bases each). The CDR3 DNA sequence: TGTGCCACCAAAACAAGACATGGGGGGCCTTACGAGCAGTACTTC. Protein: CATKTRHGGPYEQYF.